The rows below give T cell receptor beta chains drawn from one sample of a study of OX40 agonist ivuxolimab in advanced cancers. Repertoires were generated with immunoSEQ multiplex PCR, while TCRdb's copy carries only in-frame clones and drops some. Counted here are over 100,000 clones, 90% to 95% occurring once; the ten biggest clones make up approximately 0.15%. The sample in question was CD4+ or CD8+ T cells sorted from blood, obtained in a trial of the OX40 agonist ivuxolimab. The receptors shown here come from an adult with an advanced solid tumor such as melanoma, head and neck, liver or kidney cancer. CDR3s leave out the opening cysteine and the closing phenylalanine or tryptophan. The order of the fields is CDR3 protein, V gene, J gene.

CDR3 protein: ASSLAALRNYGYT; V gene: TRBV5-8; J gene: TRBJ1-2
CDR3 protein: ASSSSGGAVTGELF; V gene: TRBV7-3; J gene: TRBJ2-2
CDR3 protein: ASSYSTMNTEAF; V gene: TRBV6-6; J gene: TRBJ1-1
CDR3 protein: ASSPQGGTYEQY; V gene: TRBV5-1; J gene: TRBJ2-7
CDR3 protein: ASSPGDAGYT; V gene: TRBV18; J gene: TRBJ1-2
CDR3 protein: ASSLGGQVNSPLH; V gene: TRBV11-2; J gene: TRBJ1-6
CDR3 protein: ASSLTGASNSPLH; V gene: TRBV4-2; J gene: TRBJ1-6
CDR3 protein: ASSFLAVRTDTQY; V gene: TRBV7-2; J gene: TRBJ2-3
CDR3 protein: ASSPRGTNYGYT; V gene: TRBV2; J gene: TRBJ1-2
CDR3 protein: ASSRDRVQETQY; V gene: TRBV14; J gene: TRBJ2-5
CDR3 protein: ASSAGLNTEAF; V gene: TRBV5-4; J gene: TRBJ1-1
CDR3 protein: ASSLEVRAEF; V gene: TRBV28; J gene: TRBJ2-1
CDR3 protein: ASSYSWGTSTDTQY; V gene: TRBV6-5; J gene: TRBJ2-3
CDR3 protein: ASGNTGELF; V gene: TRBV6-1; J gene: TRBJ2-2
CDR3 protein: ASSWEGQQPQH; V gene: TRBV7-2; J gene: TRBJ1-5
CDR3 protein: ASSYSGRVSYGYT; V gene: TRBV6-5; J gene: TRBJ1-2
CDR3 protein: ASTTGTANQPQH; V gene: TRBV19; J gene: TRBJ1-5
CDR3 protein: ASSILTGGKAGEQY; V gene: TRBV19; J gene: TRBJ2-7
CDR3 protein: ASSLSGLGRTSGRVTQY; V gene: TRBV28; J gene: TRBJ2-3
CDR3 protein: ASSKSTTGGLNYGYT; V gene: TRBV19; J gene: TRBJ1-2
CDR3 protein: ASSPAGTSGRVVYNEQF; V gene: TRBV27; J gene: TRBJ2-1
CDR3 protein: ASSEVRTSYEQY; V gene: TRBV2; J gene: TRBJ2-7
CDR3 protein: ASSLVAGATINEQF; V gene: TRBV5-1; J gene: TRBJ2-1
CDR3 protein: ASQKSGRAIMTQY; V gene: TRBV6-5; J gene: TRBJ2-5
CDR3 protein: ASGGRGGEKLF; V gene: TRBV6-6; J gene: TRBJ1-4
CDR3 protein: ASGSGQPQH; V gene: TRBV10-2; J gene: TRBJ1-5
CDR3 protein: ASRLNRGKEQY; V gene: TRBV28; J gene: TRBJ2-7
CDR3 protein: ASSFTQGKTQY; V gene: TRBV7-3; J gene: TRBJ2-5
CDR3 protein: ASSLGHGGVEKLF; V gene: TRBV5-1; J gene: TRBJ1-4
CDR3 protein: ASSLYGRGVYEQY; V gene: TRBV28; J gene: TRBJ2-7
CDR3 protein: ASTLDRGLYNEQF; V gene: TRBV19; J gene: TRBJ2-1
CDR3 protein: ASSHLRTGTNQPQH; V gene: TRBV28; J gene: TRBJ1-5
CDR3 protein: ASSLSLAVASYNEQF; V gene: TRBV27; J gene: TRBJ2-1
CDR3 protein: ASSLTSGGADTQY; V gene: TRBV7-2; J gene: TRBJ2-3
CDR3 protein: ASSFTSGNEQF; V gene: TRBV27; J gene: TRBJ2-1
CDR3 protein: ASSYRGAVDTQY; V gene: TRBV6-5; J gene: TRBJ2-3
CDR3 protein: ASSYLTGTYGYT; V gene: TRBV6-6; J gene: TRBJ1-2
CDR3 protein: ASIRAVGETQY; V gene: TRBV2; J gene: TRBJ2-5
CDR3 protein: ASSMLAGRNEQF; V gene: TRBV19; J gene: TRBJ2-1
CDR3 protein: ASSTDRGRYGYT; V gene: TRBV28; J gene: TRBJ1-2
CDR3 protein: ASSVGHSGGGYT; V gene: TRBV9; J gene: TRBJ1-2
CDR3 protein: ASSLRASGNTIY; V gene: TRBV28; J gene: TRBJ1-3
CDR3 protein: ASRPADRTPYEQY; V gene: TRBV5-1; J gene: TRBJ2-7
CDR3 protein: ASRTSSGDEQY; V gene: TRBV2; J gene: TRBJ2-7
CDR3 protein: ASSYGISYEQY; V gene: TRBV6-5; J gene: TRBJ2-7
CDR3 protein: ASSPGLNQPQH; V gene: TRBV19; J gene: TRBJ1-5
CDR3 protein: ASSGGGGNYEQY; V gene: TRBV28; J gene: TRBJ2-7
CDR3 protein: ASSPWDRSRAGELF; V gene: TRBV7-3; J gene: TRBJ2-2
CDR3 protein: ASSLASFYEQY; V gene: TRBV11-2; J gene: TRBJ2-7